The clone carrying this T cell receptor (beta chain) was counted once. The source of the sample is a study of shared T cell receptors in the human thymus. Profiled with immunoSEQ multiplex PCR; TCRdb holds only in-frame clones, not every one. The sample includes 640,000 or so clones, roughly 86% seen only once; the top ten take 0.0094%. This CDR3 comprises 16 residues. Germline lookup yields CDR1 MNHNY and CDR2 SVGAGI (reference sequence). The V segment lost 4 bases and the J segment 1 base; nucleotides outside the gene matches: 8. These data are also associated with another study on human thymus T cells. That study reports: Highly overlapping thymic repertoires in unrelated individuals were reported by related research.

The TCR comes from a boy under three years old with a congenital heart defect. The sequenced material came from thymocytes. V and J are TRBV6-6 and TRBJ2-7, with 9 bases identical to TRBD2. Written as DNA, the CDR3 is TGTGCCAGCAGTTGCACCCTAGCGGGGCGGTCCTACGAGCAGTACTTC. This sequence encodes CASSCTLAGRSYEQYF.